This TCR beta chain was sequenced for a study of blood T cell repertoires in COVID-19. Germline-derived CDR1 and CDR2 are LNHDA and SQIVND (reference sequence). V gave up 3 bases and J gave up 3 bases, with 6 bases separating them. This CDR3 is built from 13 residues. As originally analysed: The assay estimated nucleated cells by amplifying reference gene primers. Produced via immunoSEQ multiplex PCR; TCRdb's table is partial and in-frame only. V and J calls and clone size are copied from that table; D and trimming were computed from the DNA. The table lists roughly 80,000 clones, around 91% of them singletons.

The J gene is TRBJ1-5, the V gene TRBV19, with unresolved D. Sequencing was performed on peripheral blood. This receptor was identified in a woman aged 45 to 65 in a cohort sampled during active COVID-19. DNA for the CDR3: TGTGCCAGTAGTATCGCGGCCAATCAGCCCCAGCATTTT. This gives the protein CASSIAANQPQHF.